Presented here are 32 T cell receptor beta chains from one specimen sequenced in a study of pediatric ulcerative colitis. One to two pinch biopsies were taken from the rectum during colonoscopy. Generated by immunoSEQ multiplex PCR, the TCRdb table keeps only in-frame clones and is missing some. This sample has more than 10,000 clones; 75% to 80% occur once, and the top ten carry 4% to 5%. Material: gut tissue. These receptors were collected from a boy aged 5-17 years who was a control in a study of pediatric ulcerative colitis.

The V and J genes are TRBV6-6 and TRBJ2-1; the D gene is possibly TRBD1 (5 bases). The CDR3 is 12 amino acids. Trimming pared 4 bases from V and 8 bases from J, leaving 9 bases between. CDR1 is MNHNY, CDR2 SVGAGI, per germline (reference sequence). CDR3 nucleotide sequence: TGTGCCAGCAGTTCCCAGGGCGATGAGCAGTTCTTC. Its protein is CASSSQGDEQFF.

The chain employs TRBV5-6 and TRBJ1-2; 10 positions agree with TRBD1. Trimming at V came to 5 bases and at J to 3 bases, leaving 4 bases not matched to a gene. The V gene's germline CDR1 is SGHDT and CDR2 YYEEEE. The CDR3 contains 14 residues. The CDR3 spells CASSRTGGDYGYTF. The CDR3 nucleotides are TGTGCCAGCAGTCGGACAGGGGGGGACTATGGCTACACCTTC. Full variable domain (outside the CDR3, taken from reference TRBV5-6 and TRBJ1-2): DAGVTQSPTHLIKTRGQQVTLRCSPKSGHDTVSWYQQALGQGPQFIFQYYEEEERQRGNFPDRFSGHQFPNYSSELNVNALLLGDSALYLCASSRTGGDYGYTFGSGTRLTVV.

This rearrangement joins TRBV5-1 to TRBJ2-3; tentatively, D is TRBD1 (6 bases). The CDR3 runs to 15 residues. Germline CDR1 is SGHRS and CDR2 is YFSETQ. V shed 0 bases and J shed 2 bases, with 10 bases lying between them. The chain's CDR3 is CASSLENRDTDTQYF. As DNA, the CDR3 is TGCGCCAGCAGCTTGGAAAACAGGGACACAGATACGCAGTATTTT.

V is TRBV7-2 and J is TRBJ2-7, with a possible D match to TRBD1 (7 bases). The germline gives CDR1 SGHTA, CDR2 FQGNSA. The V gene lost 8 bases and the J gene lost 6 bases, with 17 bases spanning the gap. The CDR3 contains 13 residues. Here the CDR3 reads CASGRGPGGEQYV. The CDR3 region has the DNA TGTGCCAGCGGACGGGGGCCAGGGGGCGAGCAGTACGTC.

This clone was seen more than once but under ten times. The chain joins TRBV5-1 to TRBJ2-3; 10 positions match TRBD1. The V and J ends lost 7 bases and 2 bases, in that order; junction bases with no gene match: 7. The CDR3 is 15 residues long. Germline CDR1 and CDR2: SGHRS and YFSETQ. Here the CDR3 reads CASCSGTGVTDTQYF. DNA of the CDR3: TGCGCCAGCTGTTCCGGGACAGGGGTCACAGATACGCAGTATTTT.

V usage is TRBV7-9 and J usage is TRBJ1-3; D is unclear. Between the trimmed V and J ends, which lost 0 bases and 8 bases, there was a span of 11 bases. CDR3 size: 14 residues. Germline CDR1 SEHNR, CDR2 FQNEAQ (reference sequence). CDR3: CASSLALQGHTIYF. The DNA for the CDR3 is TGTGCCAGCAGCTTAGCGCTTCAAGGACACACCATATATTTT.

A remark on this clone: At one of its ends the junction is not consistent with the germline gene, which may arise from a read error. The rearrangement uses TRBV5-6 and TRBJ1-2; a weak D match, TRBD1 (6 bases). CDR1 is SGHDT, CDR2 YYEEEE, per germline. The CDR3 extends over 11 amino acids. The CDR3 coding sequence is TGTGCCAGCAGCTCTTTAGGGGACATCTCCTTC. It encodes CASSSLGDISF.

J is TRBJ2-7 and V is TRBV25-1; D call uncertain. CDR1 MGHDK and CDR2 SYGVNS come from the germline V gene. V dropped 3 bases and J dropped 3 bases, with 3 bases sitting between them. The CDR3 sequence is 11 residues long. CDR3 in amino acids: CASSDRYEQYF. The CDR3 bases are TGTGCCAGCAGTGACCGCTACGAGCAGTACTTC.

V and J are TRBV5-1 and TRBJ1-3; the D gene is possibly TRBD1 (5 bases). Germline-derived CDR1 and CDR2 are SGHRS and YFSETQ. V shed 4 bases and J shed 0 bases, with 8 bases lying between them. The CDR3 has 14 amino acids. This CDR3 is CASSDRPSGNTIYF. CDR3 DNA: TGCGCCAGCAGCGACAGACCCTCTGGAAACACCATATATTTT.

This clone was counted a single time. The CDR3 region is CASSLALRTEAFF. The CDR3 DNA is TGTGCCAGCAGCTTAGCTCTCAGGACTGAAGCTTTCTTT. The rearrangement joins TRBV7-3 to TRBJ1-1; D unresolved. Deletions cut 2 bases from V and 5 bases from J, with 9 bases between. This CDR3 contains 13 residues. In germline, CDR1 is SGHTA, CDR2 FQGTGA.

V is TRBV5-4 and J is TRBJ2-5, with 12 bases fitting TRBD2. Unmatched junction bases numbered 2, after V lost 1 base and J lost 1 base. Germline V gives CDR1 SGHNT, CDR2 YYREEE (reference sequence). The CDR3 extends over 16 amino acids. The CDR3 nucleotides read TGTGCCAGCAGCTTGTCTAGCGGGAGGGCCCAAGAGACCCAGTACTTC. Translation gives CASSLSSGRAQETQYF.

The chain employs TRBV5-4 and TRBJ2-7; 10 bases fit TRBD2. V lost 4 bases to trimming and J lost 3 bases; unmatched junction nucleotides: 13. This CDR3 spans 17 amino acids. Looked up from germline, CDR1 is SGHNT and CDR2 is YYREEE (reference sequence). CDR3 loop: CASSHLDLAGALYEQYV. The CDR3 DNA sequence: TGTGCCAGCAGCCACTTAGATCTAGCGGGAGCCCTCTACGAGCAGTACGTC.

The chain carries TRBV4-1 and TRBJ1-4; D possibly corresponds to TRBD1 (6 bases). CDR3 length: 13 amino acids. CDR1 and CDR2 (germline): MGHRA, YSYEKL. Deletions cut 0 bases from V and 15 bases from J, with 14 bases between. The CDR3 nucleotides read TGCGCCAGCAGCCAAGAGGTCCACAGGGTTATGTTTTTT. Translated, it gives CASSQEVHRVMFF.

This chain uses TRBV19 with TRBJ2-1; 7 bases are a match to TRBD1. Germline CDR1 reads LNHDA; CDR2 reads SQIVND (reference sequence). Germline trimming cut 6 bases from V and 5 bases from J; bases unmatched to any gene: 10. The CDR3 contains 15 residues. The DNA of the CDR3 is TGTGCCAGTAGCGAAACAGGGGCTTATAACAATGAGCAGTTCTTC. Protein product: CASSETGAYNNEQFF.

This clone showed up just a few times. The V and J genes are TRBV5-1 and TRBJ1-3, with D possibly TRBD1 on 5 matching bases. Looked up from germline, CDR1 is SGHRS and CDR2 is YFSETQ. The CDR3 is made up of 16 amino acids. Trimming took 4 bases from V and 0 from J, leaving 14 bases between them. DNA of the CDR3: TGCGCCAGCAGCCCGGGGCACGACGGCTCTGGAAACACCATATATTTT. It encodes CASSPGHDGSGNTIYF.

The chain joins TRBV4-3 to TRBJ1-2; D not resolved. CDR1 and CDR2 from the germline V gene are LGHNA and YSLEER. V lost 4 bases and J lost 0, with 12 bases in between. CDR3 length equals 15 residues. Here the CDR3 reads CASSLLSRANYGYTF. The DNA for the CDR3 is TGCGCCAGCAGCCTTCTCAGCCGAGCTAACTATGGCTACACCTTC.

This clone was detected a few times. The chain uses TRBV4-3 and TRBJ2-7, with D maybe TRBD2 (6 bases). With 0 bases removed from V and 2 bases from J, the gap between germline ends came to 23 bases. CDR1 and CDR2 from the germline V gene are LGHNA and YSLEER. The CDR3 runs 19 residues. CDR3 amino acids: CASSQDTGVTGPYPYEQYV. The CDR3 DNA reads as TGCGCCAGCAGCCAAGATACGGGAGTCACGGGCCCTTACCCCTACGAGCAGTACGTC.

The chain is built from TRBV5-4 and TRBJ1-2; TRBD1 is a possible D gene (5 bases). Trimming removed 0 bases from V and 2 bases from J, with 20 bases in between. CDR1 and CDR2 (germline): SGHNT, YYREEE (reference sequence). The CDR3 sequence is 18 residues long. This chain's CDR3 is CASSLETRGFGINYGYTF. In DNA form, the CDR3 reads TGTGCCAGCAGCTTGGAAACGCGGGGGTTCGGGATAAACTATGGCTACACCTTC.

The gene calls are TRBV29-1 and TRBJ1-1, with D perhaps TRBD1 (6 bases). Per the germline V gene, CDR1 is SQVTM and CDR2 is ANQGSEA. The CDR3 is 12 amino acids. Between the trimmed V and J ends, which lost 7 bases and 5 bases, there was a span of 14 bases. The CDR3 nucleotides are TGCAGCGGCCTACAGGGTGGGACTGAAGCTTTCTTT. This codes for CSGLQGGTEAFF.

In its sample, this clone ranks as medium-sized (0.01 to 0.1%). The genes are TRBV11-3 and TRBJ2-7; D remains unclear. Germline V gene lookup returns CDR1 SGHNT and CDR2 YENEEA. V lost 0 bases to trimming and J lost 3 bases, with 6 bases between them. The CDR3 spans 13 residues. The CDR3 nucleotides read TGTGCCAGCAGCTTAGACACCAACTACGAGCAGTACTTC. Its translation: CASSLDTNYEQYF.

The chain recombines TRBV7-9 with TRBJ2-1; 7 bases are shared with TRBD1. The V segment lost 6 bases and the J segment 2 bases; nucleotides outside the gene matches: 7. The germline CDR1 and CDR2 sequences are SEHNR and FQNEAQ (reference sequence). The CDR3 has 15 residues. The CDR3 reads CASSSGQVAYNEQFF. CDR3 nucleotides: TGTGCCAGCAGTTCCGGACAGGTTGCCTACAATGAGCAGTTCTTC. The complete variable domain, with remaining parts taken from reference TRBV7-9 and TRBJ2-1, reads DTGVSQNPRHKITKRGQNVTFRCDPISEHNRLYWYRQTLGQGPEFLTYFQNEAQLEKSRLLSDRFSAERPKGSFSTLEIQRTEQGDSAMYLCASSSGQVAYNEQFFGPGTRLTVL.

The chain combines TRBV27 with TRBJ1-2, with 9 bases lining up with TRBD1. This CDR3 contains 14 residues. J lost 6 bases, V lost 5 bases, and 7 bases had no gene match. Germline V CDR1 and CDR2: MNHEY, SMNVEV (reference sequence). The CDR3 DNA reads TGTGCCAGCAGTCCGCTGACAGGGGGAGATGGCTACACCTTC. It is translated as CASSPLTGGDGYTF.

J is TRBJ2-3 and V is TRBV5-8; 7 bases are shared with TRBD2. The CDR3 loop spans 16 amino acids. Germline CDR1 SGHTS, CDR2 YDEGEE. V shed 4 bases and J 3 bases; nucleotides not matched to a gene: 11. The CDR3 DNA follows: TGTGCCAGCAGCCCCCTCCTGGGAGGGAGGACAGATACGCAGTATTTT. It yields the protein CASSPLLGGRTDTQYF.

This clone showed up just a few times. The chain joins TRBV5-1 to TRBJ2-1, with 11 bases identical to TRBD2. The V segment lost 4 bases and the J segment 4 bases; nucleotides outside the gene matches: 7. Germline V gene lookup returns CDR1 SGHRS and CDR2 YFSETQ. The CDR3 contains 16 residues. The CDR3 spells CASSRMTSGAYNEQFF. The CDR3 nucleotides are TGCGCCAGCAGCCGAATGACTAGCGGGGCTTACAATGAGCAGTTCTTC.

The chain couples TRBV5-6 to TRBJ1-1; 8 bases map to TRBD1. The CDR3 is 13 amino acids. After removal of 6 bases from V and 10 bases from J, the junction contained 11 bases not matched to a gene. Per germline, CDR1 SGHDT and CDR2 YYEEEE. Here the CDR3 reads CASMLRDRMRAFF. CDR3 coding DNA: TGTGCCAGCATGCTTCGGGACAGGATGCGAGCTTTCTTT.

In DNA, the CDR3 is TGTGCCAGCAGTTACCCCCAAACGCGGGAGACCCAGTACTTC. This sequence encodes CASSYPQTRETQYF. V is TRBV6-6 and J is TRBJ2-5; D gene ambiguous. The CDR3 is 14 amino acids. Between the trimmed V and J ends, which lost 2 bases and 5 bases, there was a span of 12 bases. Germline CDR1 reads MNHNY; CDR2 reads SVGAGI (reference sequence).

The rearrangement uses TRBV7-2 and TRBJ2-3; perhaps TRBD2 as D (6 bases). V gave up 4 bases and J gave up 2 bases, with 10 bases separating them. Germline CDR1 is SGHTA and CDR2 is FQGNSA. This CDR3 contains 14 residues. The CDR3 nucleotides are TGTGCCAGCAGCTGGGACTCTTTCACAGATACGCAGTATTTT. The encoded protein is CASSWDSFTDTQYF.

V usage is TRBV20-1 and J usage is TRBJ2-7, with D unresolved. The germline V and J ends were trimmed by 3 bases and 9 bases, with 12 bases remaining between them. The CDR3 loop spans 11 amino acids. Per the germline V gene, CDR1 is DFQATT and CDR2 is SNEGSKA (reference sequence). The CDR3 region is CSASGPRGQYV. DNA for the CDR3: TGCAGTGCTAGCGGGCCACGAGGGCAGTACGTC.

DNA for the CDR3: TGCGCCAGCAGCTTCTCGGACAATGAGCAGTTCTTC. This codes for CASSFSDNEQFF. The chain recombines TRBV5-1 with TRBJ2-1, with no clear D. The germline CDR1 and CDR2 sequences are SGHRS and YFSETQ. CDR3 length equals 12 residues. V shed 2 bases and J shed 5 bases, with 5 bases lying between them.

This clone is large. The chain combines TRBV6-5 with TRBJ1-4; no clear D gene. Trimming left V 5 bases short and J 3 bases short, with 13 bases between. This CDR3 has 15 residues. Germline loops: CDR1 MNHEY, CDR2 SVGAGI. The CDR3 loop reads CASSLQTGANEKLFF. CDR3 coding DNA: TGTGCCAGCAGTCTCCAGACTGGGGCTAATGAAAAACTGTTTTTT.

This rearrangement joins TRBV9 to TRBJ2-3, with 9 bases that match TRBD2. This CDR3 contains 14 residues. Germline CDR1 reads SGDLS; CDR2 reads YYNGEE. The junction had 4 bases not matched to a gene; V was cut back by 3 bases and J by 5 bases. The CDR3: CASSAASGEDTQYF. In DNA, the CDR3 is TGTGCCAGCAGCGCCGCTAGCGGGGAAGATACGCAGTATTTT.

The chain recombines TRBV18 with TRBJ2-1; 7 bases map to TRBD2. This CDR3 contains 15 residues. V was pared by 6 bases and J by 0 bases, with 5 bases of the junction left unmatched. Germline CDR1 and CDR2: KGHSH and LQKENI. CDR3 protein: CASSAQRGSYNEQFF. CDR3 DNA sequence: TGTGCCAGCTCCGCGCAGCGGGGCTCCTACAATGAGCAGTTCTTC.